These 32 T cell receptor beta chains were sequenced from one sample in a study of cytomegalovirus exposure and HLA in healthy donors. Amplification used 60 Vbeta primers and 13 Jbeta primers. The table came from immunoSEQ multiplex PCR; TCRdb's copy has only in-frame clones and leaves some out. The sample contains 80,000 to 100,000 clones, over 55% of which appear only once. The sample taken for sequencing was PBMCs. The receptors were gathered from a woman aged 18-35 years in good health and CMV-seropositive.

The chain combines TRBV6-5 with TRBJ1-2; the D gene is possibly TRBD1 (6 bases). V was trimmed by 6 bases and J by 5 bases, leaving 10 bases between them. CDR3 length equals 12 residues. CDR1 and CDR2 from the germline V gene are MNHEY and SVGAGI. The CDR3 loop is CASRQGPYGYTF. CDR3 sequence (DNA): TGTGCCAGCAGACAGGGCCCTTATGGCTACACCTTC.

As concerns this clone: The sample carries other DNA sequences with the same CDR3. The chain joins TRBV6-1 to TRBJ2-3; 14 bases align to TRBD2. The CDR3 covers 15 residues. The V gene's germline CDR1 is MNHNS and CDR2 SASEGT. The trim removed 4 bases at V and 4 bases at J, leaving 1 base unmatched. The CDR3 nucleotides are TGTGCCAGCAGTGGACTAGCGGGAGGGCCAGATACGCAGTATTTT. Its translation: CASSGLAGGPDTQYF.

The V call is TRBV12-5, the J call TRBJ1-2, with 8 bases matching TRBD1. The V segment lost 6 bases and the J segment 3 bases; nucleotides outside the gene matches: 6. This CDR3 has 14 residues. The V gene's germline CDR1 is LGHNT and CDR2 FRNRAP. CDR3 coding DNA: TGTGCTAGTGGCCGGGACAGGCTTTACTATGGCTACACCTTC. The encoded protein is CASGRDRLYYGYTF.

The chain couples TRBV6-5 to TRBJ1-1; D is undetermined. Deletions cut 5 bases from V and 4 bases from J, with 11 bases between. CDR1 is MNHEY and CDR2 is SVGAGI in the germline V gene. CDR3 length: 13 amino acids. The CDR3 DNA follows: TGTGCCAGCAGTAACCCCGGGAGCACTGAAGCTTTCTTT. Its protein product is CASSNPGSTEAFF.

This clone has just one count. This chain connects TRBV4-2 to TRBJ1-5; 8 nucleotides agree with TRBD1. Germline loops: CDR1 LGHNA, CDR2 YNFKEQ. CDR3 length: 16 residues. With V trimmed by 1 base and J by 3 bases, 5 bases remained unmatched. The CDR3 sequence: CASSQAGTGDNQPQHF. In nucleotides, the CDR3 is TGTGCCAGCAGCCAAGCCGGGACAGGCGACAATCAGCCCCAGCATTTT.

The J gene is TRBJ1-5, the V gene TRBV4-1, with D possibly matching TRBD1 (5 bases). Germline V gene sequence: CDR1 MGHRA, CDR2 YSYEKL. Deletions cut 1 base from V and 1 base from J, with 14 bases between. This CDR3 has 17 residues. Here the CDR3 reads CASSQAEGRASNQPQHF. The CDR3 bases are TGCGCCAGCAGCCAAGCGGAGGGCAGGGCCAGCAATCAGCCCCAGCATTTT.

This rearrangement joins TRBV6-4 to TRBJ2-2; D unresolved. V lost 4 bases, J lost 6 bases, and 9 bases lay in between. The length of the CDR3 is 13 residues. Per the germline V gene, CDR1 is MRHNA and CDR2 is SNTAGT. The CDR3 protein is CASSVDSAGELFF. The CDR3 bases are TGTGCCAGCAGTGTTGACTCGGCCGGGGAGCTGTTTTTT.

The CDR3 is CAWSGSGYEQYF. The CDR3 DNA reads TGTGCCTGGAGTGGTAGCGGCTACGAGCAGTACTTC. The chain joins TRBV30 to TRBJ2-7; possibly TRBD2 for D (6 bases). V dropped 1 base and J dropped 3 bases, with 7 bases sitting between them. The length of the CDR3 is 12 residues. Per the germline V gene, CDR1 is GTSNPN and CDR2 is SVGIG (reference sequence).

This chain joins TRBV7-9 and TRBJ2-2; D call uncertain. V lost 4 bases and J 6 bases, leaving 9 bases between the germline ends. Germline CDR1 SEHNR, CDR2 FQNEAQ (reference sequence). The CDR3 consists of 13 residues. The CDR3 loop is CASSSLGAGELFF. CDR3 bases: TGTGCCAGCAGCTCCCTAGGCGCCGGGGAGCTGTTTTTT.

The chain has TRBV6-4 and TRBJ2-4, with D possibly TRBD1 on 8 matching bases. The CDR3 is 14 amino acids. Trimming pared 6 bases from V and 6 bases from J, leaving 15 bases between. The germline CDR1 and CDR2 sequences are MRHNA and SNTAGT. The CDR3 protein is CASSPNRGGNIQYF. The CDR3 DNA is TGTGCCAGCAGCCCGAACAGGGGGGGAAACATTCAGTACTTC.

The gene calls are TRBV30 and TRBJ2-7, with a tentative D call TRBD1 (5 bases). Germline V CDR1 and CDR2: GTSNPN, SVGIG (reference sequence). V gave up 0 bases and J gave up 5 bases, with 8 bases separating them. CDR3 length: 12 amino acids. Here the CDR3 reads CAWSVDSNEQYF. CDR3 sequence (DNA): TGTGCCTGGAGTGTAGACAGTAACGAGCAGTACTTC.

This clone has just one count. The chain combines TRBV5-6 with TRBJ1-2; D unresolved. From germline, CDR1 is SGHDT and CDR2 YYEEEE. This CDR3 has 17 amino acids. V lost 1 base to trimming and J lost 2 bases, with 18 bases between them. CDR3 bases: TGTGCCAGCAGCTTGCGCCTTTTTAACCGGGAGAACTATGGCTACACCTTC. Translation: CASSLRLFNRENYGYTF.

This CDR3 reads CASSPTGRPNYGYTF. In nucleotides, the CDR3 is TGTGCCAGCAGCCCAACAGGGCGCCCTAACTATGGCTACACCTTC. The chain uses TRBV5-6 and TRBJ1-2, with D tentatively TRBD1 (6 bases). The CDR3 sequence is 15 residues long. Germline CDR1 reads SGHDT; CDR2 reads YYEEEE. The germline V and J ends were trimmed by 4 bases and 0 bases, with 13 bases remaining between them.

This clone was recorded a few times. The rearrangement uses TRBV7-8 and TRBJ2-1; 11 positions agree with TRBD2. CDR1 and CDR2 (germline): SGHVS, FQNEAQ. This CDR3 spans 17 amino acids. V shed 5 bases, J shed 3 bases, and the junction held 9 bases outside the gene matches. CDR3 in amino acids: CASSPTETSGVYNEQFF. CDR3 coding DNA: TGTGCCAGCAGCCCAACCGAGACTAGCGGGGTCTACAATGAGCAGTTCTTC. The complete variable domain, with remaining parts taken from reference TRBV7-8 and TRBJ2-1, reads GAGVSQSPRYKVAKRGQDVALRCDPISGHVSLFWYQQALGQGPEFLTYFQNEAQLDKSGLPSDRFFAERPEGSVSTLKIQRTQQEDSAVYLCASSPTETSGVYNEQFFGPGTRLTVL.

This clone was detected only a few times. The chain couples TRBV28 to TRBJ2-2, with TRBD2 matching over 7 bases. CDR3 length: 18 amino acids. V trimming: 5 bases; J trimming: 2 bases; junction bases outside the gene matches: 14. Germline CDR1 reads MDHEN; CDR2 reads SYDVKM. The CDR3: CASSPQLGRGFNTGELFF. The CDR3 bases are TGTGCCAGCAGTCCCCAATTAGGGAGGGGCTTTAACACCGGGGAGCTGTTTTTT.

This clone was seen only a few times. The chain is built from TRBV21-1 and TRBJ2-7; the table's D call, TRBD2, has no DNA check behind it. TRBV21-1 is noted as a pseudogene. This CDR3 is 14 amino acids long. CDR3: CASSNPGEIWEQYF. CDR3 sequence (DNA): TGTGCCAGCAGCAACCCGGGGGAAATATGGGAGCAGTACTTC.

This chain uses TRBV6-6 with TRBJ2-7; unclear D gene. Between the trimmed V and J ends, which lost 0 bases and 0 bases, there was a span of 6 bases. The CDR3 is made up of 14 amino acids. CDR1 and CDR2 from the germline V gene are MNHNY and SVGAGI (reference sequence). The CDR3 loop reads CASSYSASSYEQYF. For the CDR3, the DNA is TGTGCCAGCAGTTACTCGGCTAGCTCCTACGAGCAGTACTTC.

This clone turned up a few times. This sequence joins TRBV28 and TRBJ1-4; 7 bases match TRBD1. The CDR3 runs to 17 residues. Trimming cost V 5 bases and J 8 bases; bases outside gene matches: 17. Germline CDR1 MDHEN, CDR2 SYDVKM. This CDR3 reads CASSPRQGHASGEKLFF. Written as DNA, the CDR3 is TGTGCCAGCAGTCCCCGACAGGGTCATGCGTCAGGGGAAAAACTGTTTTTT.

This chain joins TRBV5-1 and TRBJ2-3; 13 positions match TRBD2. Germline lookup yields CDR1 SGHRS and CDR2 YFSETQ. With 4 bases clipped from V and 4 bases from J, the junction kept 15 bases outside the gene matches. CDR3 length equals 19 residues. Here the CDR3 DNA reads TGCGCCAGCAGCCGCCTTCGACTAGCGGGGGGTTTTGGAGCAGATACGCAGTATTTT. It yields the protein CASSRLRLAGGFGADTQYF.

This clone is a singleton in its sample. The gene calls are TRBV7-9 and TRBJ1-1; D call uncertain. The V end lost 5 bases, the J end lost 1 base, and 11 bases lay between the germline ends. CDR1 is SEHNR and CDR2 is FQNEAQ in the germline V gene (reference sequence). The CDR3 is 14 amino acids. The CDR3 DNA sequence: TGTGCCAGCAGCGGCGGAGGGAAGAACACTGAAGCTTTCTTT. It yields the protein CASSGGGKNTEAFF.

The V and J genes are TRBV18 and TRBJ2-6; D is unclear. V was clipped by 4 bases and J by 2 bases, with 15 bases between them. CDR3 size: 17 residues. CDR1 is KGHSH, CDR2 LQKENI, per germline. The CDR3 bases are TGTGCCAGCTCACTTCTTTCGGGTGGTACTGGGGCCAACGTCCTGACTTTC. This sequence encodes CASSLLSGGTGANVLTF. Full variable domain (missing parts from reference TRBV18 and TRBJ2-6): NAGVMQNPRHLVRRRGQEARLRCSPMKGHSHVYWYRQLPEEGLKFMVYLQKENIIDESGMPKERFSAEFPKEGPSILRIQQVVRGDSAAYFCASSLLSGGTGANVLTFGAGSRLTVL.

The rearrangement links TRBV6-1 to TRBJ1-2, with D possibly TRBD1 on 5 matching bases. The ends were cut back, 7 bases at V and 3 bases at J, with 12 bases in the middle. The CDR3 has 13 amino acids. Germline V gene sequence: CDR1 MNHNS, CDR2 SASEGT. The CDR3 nucleotides read TGTGCCAGCATTGACAGACTCGACTATGGCTACACCTTC. Its translation: CASIDRLDYGYTF.

The chain employs TRBV7-2 and TRBJ1-3; D ambiguous. There are 16 residues in the CDR3. From germline, CDR1 is SGHTA and CDR2 FQGNSA. V was pared by 2 bases and J by 0 bases, with 11 bases between. The CDR3 DNA follows: TGTGCCAGCAGCTTAAACCCCGTAGCCTCTGGAAACACCATATATTTT. Translation gives CASSLNPVASGNTIYF.

The count of this clone is one. The rearrangement links TRBV6-6 to TRBJ2-7; the match to TRBD2 covers 9 bases. Germline V gene sequence: CDR1 MNHNY, CDR2 SVGAGI (reference sequence). V dropped 4 bases and J dropped 0; count of bases not matched to a gene: 4. This CDR3 has 15 amino acids. The CDR3 loop reads CASSSSGKLSYEQYF. The CDR3 coding sequence is TGTGCCAGCAGTTCTAGCGGGAAACTCTCCTACGAGCAGTACTTC.

The chain recombines TRBV18 with TRBJ1-3; D is possibly TRBD1 (6 bases). Per the germline V gene, CDR1 is KGHSH and CDR2 is LQKENI. The CDR3 has 18 residues. Between the trimmed V and J ends, which lost 2 bases and 0 bases, there was a span of 17 bases. The CDR3 DNA reads as TGTGCCAGCTCACCAAGGGACATCTCCTGGAGCTCTGGAAACACCATATATTTT. Its protein product is CASSPRDISWSSGNTIYF.

The chain recombines TRBV7-2 with TRBJ2-1, with a tentative D call TRBD1 (5 bases). Germline-derived CDR1 and CDR2 are SGHTA and FQGNSA. This CDR3 is built from 16 residues. The V end was cut by 1 base, the J end by 7 bases, with 17 bases between. The chain's CDR3 is CASSLGWARTPNEQFF. The CDR3, as DNA: TGTGCCAGCAGCTTAGGCTGGGCACGGACACCTAATGAGCAGTTCTTC. Supplemented by reference TRBV7-2 and TRBJ2-1, the full variable domain reads GAGVSQSPSNKVTEKGKDVELRCDPISGHTALYWYRQSLGQGLEFLIYFQGNSAPDKSGLPSDRFSAERTGGSVSTLTIQRTQQEDSAVYLCASSLGWARTPNEQFFGPGTRLTVL.

The V and J genes are TRBV4-3 and TRBJ1-1, with D unresolved. The CDR3 extends over 12 amino acids. Germline CDR1 is LGHNA and CDR2 is YSLEER. Trimming cost V 6 bases and J 3 bases, with 8 bases left between them. The CDR3 DNA follows: TGCGCCAGCAGTCTCGGGGACACTGAAGCTTTCTTT. This sequence encodes CASSLGDTEAFF.

The chain recombines TRBV2 with TRBJ2-2; TRBD1 might be the D (5 bases). CDR3 length: 13 amino acids. Deletions cut 6 bases from V and 8 bases from J, with 13 bases between. Per the germline V gene, CDR1 is SNHLY and CDR2 is FYNNEI. The CDR3 coding sequence is TGTGCCAGCAGCTACATGGGGCCAGGGGAGCTGTTTTTT. This gives the protein CASSYMGPGELFF.

This clone was counted a few times. J is TRBJ2-1 and V is TRBV4-3, with 8 bases fitting TRBD2. The CDR3 runs to 17 residues. Germline lookup yields CDR1 LGHNA and CDR2 YSLEER. V shed 0 bases and J 2 bases; nucleotides not matched to a gene: 6. CDR3 bases: TGCGCCAGCAGCCAAGATGGGGACGGGGGGGCCTACAATGAGCAGTTCTTC. Translated, it gives CASSQDGDGGAYNEQFF.

The rearrangement joins TRBV30 to TRBJ1-2, with TRBD1 matching 9 bases. V lost 4 bases and J lost 3; bases outside the gene matches: 9. The CDR3 consists of 15 residues. The germline V gene encodes CDR1 GTSNPN and CDR2 SVGIG (reference sequence). CDR3 in amino acids: CAWTWDRAAHYGYTF. The CDR3 nucleotides are TGTGCCTGGACCTGGGACAGGGCCGCGCACTATGGCTACACCTTC. Based on the CDR3 plus reference TRBV30 and TRBJ1-2, the full variable domain is SQTIHQWPATLVQPVGSPLSLECTVEGTSNPNLYWYRQAAGRGLQLLFYSVGIGQISSEVPQNLSASRPQDRQFILSSKKLLLSDSGFYLCAWTWDRAAHYGYTFGSGTRLTVV.

J is TRBJ2-3 and V is TRBV9; TRBD2 might be the D (6 bases). The CDR3 spans 15 residues. The V gene lost 0 bases and the J gene lost 2 bases, with 10 bases spanning the gap. Germline V CDR1 and CDR2: SGDLS, YYNGEE. The CDR3 DNA is TGTGCCAGCAGCGTAGCGGGGGAAGCCACAGATACGCAGTATTTT. This gives the protein CASSVAGEATDTQYF.

V usage is TRBV7-2 and J usage is TRBJ2-7, with D possibly being TRBD2 (6 bases). Deletions cut 3 bases from V and 0 bases from J, with 12 bases between. Germline lookup yields CDR1 SGHTA and CDR2 FQGNSA. This CDR3 is built from 15 residues. This CDR3 reads CASSFGGVSSYEQYF. The CDR3 bases are TGTGCCAGCAGCTTTGGCGGGGTAAGCTCCTACGAGCAGTACTTC.